Listed below are T cell receptor beta chains from one sample, sequenced in a study of cytomegalovirus exposure and HLA in healthy donors. Some clones are missing from TCRdb's copy, which holds only in-frame ones; the method was immunoSEQ multiplex PCR. Of some 120,000 clones in the sample, around two thirds were seen once. Sequenced: PBMCs. The receptors derive from a human donor in good health. The CDR3 runs from the conserved cysteine through the conserved F or W. Fields, in order: clone size, J gene, D gene, V gene, CDR3 DNA, CDR3 protein. The D gene is left open where the match is weak. The size of a clone is reported for some rows only, either as once, few or many, or as a class for expanded clones.

.,TRBJ1-4,TRBD1,TRBV7-2,TGTGCCAGCAGCGCGACAGGGGATGAAAAACTGTTTTTT,CASSATGDEKLFF
.,TRBJ2-3,.,TRBV5-5,TGTGCCAGCAGCTTGACAGGGACCTTGACCCAAACTACGGATTTT,CASSLTGTLTQTTDF
.,TRBJ2-7,TRBD2,TRBV27,TGTGCCAGCAGTTCTTTTCCACCGGGACTAGCGGGAGTAGAGCAGTACTTC,CASSSFPPGLAGVEQYF
few,TRBJ2-7,.,TRBV6-5,TGTGCCAGCAGTGTACATGGCTCCTACGAGCAGTACTTC,CASSVHGSYEQYF
.,TRBJ1-6,.,TRBV2,TGTGCCAGCTCTGAGCAGGCCCCAAATTCACCCCTCCACTTT,CASSEQAPNSPLHF
.,TRBJ2-5,.,TRBV28,TGTGCCAGCAGCGAGCAACAAGAGACCCAGTACTTC,CASSEQQETQYF
.,TRBJ1-6,.,TRBV4-1,TGCGCCAGCAGCCAACCTCAGGGCTCCTTAATCACTTCACCCCTCCACTTT,CASSQPQGSLITSPLHF
few,TRBJ1-2,.,TRBV5-1,TGCGCCAGCAGCTTTTCGGCCGAGGGTGGCTACACCTTC,CASSFSAEGGYTF
.,TRBJ1-2,TRBD1,TRBV7-9,TGTGCCAGCAGCGCGGACAGGGGCGGAGGCTACACCTTC,CASSADRGGGYTF
.,TRBJ1-1,.,TRBV28,TGTGCCAGCAGTTTACCATTCAGACGGGGCACTGAAGCTTTCTTT,CASSLPFRRGTEAFF
.,TRBJ1-4,.,TRBV5-6,TGTGCCAGCAGCACCCACAGAAATGAAAAACTGTTTTTT,CASSTHRNEKLFF
.,TRBJ2-3,.,TRBV9,TGTGCCAGCAGCGTATCAGGTCGGGGGGCCGATACGCAGTATTTT,CASSVSGRGADTQYF
.,TRBJ1-5,TRBD1,TRBV6-1,TGTGCCAGCAGTGGTGGAAGGGGGCGAGGTCAGCCCCAGCATTTT,CASSGGRGRGQPQHF
.,TRBJ2-3,TRBD1,TRBV6-1,TGTGCCAGCAGTGAAGCTGGGGTACCGGGACAGGGTGGGTATTTT,CASSEAGVPGQGGYF
.,TRBJ1-2,TRBD1,TRBV7-9,TGTTCCAGCAGAAACAGGGGGCTGGGTGGCTACACCTTC,CSSRNRGLGGYTF
.,TRBJ2-3,.,TRBV11-1,TGTGCCAGCTGGGGCGGGAACACAGATACGCAGTATTTT,CASWGGNTDTQYF
.,TRBJ2-2,.,TRBV2,TGTGCCAGTACCAACCGGGGCACCGGGGAGCTGTTTTTT,CASTNRGTGELFF
.,TRBJ2-2,.,TRBV11-2,TGTGCCAGCAGCTTAATAGAGGCCGGGGAGCTGTTTTTT,CASSLIEAGELFF
.,TRBJ1-2,TRBD1,TRBV28,TGTGCCAGCAGTTTACTTCGCACAGGGGGCGGAGGCTACACCTTC,CASSLLRTGGGGYTF
.,TRBJ1-3,.,TRBV30,TGTGCCTGGTCTGTTGGGGCCCGAAGCTCTGGAAACACCATATATTTT,CAWSVGARSSGNTIYF
.,TRBJ2-2,.,TRBV28,TGTGCCAGCAGTTTGTACGGTACGAATACCGGGGAGCTGTTTTTT,CASSLYGTNTGELFF
.,TRBJ1-4,.,TRBV21-1,TGTGCCAGCAGCAAAGGAGTACCACAGGGTAGGTCTGAAAAACTGTTTTTT,CASSKGVPQGRSEKLFF
.,TRBJ2-6,TRBD1,TRBV7-3,TGTGCCAGCAGAAAGGACAGGGGGACTGGGGCCAACGTCCTGACTTTC,CASRKDRGTGANVLTF
.,TRBJ1-4,.,TRBV5-4,TGTGCCAGCAGCGTCGGGGGGGGCAGGGCTGAAAAACTGTTTTTT,CASSVGGGRAEKLFF
.,TRBJ2-1,TRBD2,TRBV9,TGTGCCAGCAGCGTAGGAGGGCGAGGGACTAGTGATGAGCAGTTCTTC,CASSVGGRGTSDEQFF
few,TRBJ1-1,.,TRBV5-1,TGCGCCAGCAATAGAAACGGGGGAATGAACACTGAAGCTTTCTTT,CASNRNGGMNTEAFF
.,TRBJ1-2,.,TRBV7-2,TGTGCCAGCAGCTTAGGAGGTGTTGATCGCGGCTACACCTTC,CASSLGGVDRGYTF